The 4 T cell receptor beta chains below all came from one sample that was sequenced in a study of CD8+CD57+ T cells in acquired aplastic anemia. The TCR beta profiling, which covered VDJ combination and CDR3 sequence, was carried out using genomic DNA as the template. TCRdb used MiXCR to reprocess the reads, holding one entry per CDR3 protein. The sample includes about 160,000 distinct CDR3 sequences, about 45% seen only once; the top ten take 2.5% to 3%. Patients chosen for sequencing had CD8+CD57+ cells that had expanded, as shown by flow cytometry. Sequenced input: sorted CD4+, CD8+, or CD8+CD57+ T cells (not recorded which) from PBMCs. These receptor sequences come from a human donor with aplastic anemia.

There are many counts of this clonotype. The V gene is TRBV7-2, the J gene TRBJ2-1; tentatively, D is TRBD1 (5 bases). Germline CDR1 SGHTA, CDR2 FQGNSA. The CDR3 contains 12 residues. Trimming cost V 1 base and J 9 bases, with 7 bases left between them. The CDR3 sequence: CASSLDQGEQFF. Written as DNA, the CDR3 is TGTGCCAGCAGCTTAGATCAGGGTGAGCAGTTCTTC.

The V and J genes are TRBV24-1 and TRBJ1-1, with D possibly TRBD1 on 6 matching bases. Per the germline V gene, CDR1 is KGHDR and CDR2 is SFDVKD. Trimming pared 6 bases from V and 1 base from J, leaving 8 bases between. CDR3 length: 13 residues. This chain's CDR3 is CATSTGTNTEAFF. In DNA form, the CDR3 reads TGTGCCACCAGTACAGGGACGAACACTGAAGCTTTCTTT.

With respect to this clonotype: This may be a read error: a much more frequent sequence differs by one nucleotide. The chain combines TRBV12-3 or TRBV12-4 with TRBJ2-7; 13 positions agree with TRBD2. The length of the CDR3 is 15 residues. DNA for the CDR3: TGTGCCTGCAGTTCTGGACTAGCGGGAGCCTACGAGCAGTACTTC. This encodes CACSSGLAGAYEQYF.

A single count supports this clonotype. This chain uses TRBV29-1 with TRBJ1-3; weak D call: TRBD1 (6 bases). CDR3 length: 13 amino acids. Germline values: CDR1 SQVTM, CDR2 ANQGSEA. Trimming left V 6 bases short and J 4 bases short, with 13 bases between. In nucleotides, the CDR3 is TGCAGCGTCCCCGGGACACTCGGAAACACCATATATTTT. Its protein product is CSVPGTLGNTIYF.